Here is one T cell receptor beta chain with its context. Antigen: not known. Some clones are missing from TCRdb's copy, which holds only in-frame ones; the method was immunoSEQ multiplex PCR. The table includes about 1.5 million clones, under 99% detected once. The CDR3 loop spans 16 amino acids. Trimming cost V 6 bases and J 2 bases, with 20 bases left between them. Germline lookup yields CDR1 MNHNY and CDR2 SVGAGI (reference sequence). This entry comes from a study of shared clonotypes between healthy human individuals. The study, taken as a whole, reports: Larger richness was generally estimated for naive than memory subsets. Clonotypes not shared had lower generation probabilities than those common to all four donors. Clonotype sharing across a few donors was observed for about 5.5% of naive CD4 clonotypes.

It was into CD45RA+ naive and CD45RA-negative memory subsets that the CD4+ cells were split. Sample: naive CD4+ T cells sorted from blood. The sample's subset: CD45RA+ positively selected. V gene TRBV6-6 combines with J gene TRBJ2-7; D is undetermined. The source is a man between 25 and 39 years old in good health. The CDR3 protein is CASRLGFGSDPYEQYF. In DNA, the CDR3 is TGTGCCAGCAGGTTAGGCTTTGGGTCAGACCCCTACGAGCAGTACTTC.